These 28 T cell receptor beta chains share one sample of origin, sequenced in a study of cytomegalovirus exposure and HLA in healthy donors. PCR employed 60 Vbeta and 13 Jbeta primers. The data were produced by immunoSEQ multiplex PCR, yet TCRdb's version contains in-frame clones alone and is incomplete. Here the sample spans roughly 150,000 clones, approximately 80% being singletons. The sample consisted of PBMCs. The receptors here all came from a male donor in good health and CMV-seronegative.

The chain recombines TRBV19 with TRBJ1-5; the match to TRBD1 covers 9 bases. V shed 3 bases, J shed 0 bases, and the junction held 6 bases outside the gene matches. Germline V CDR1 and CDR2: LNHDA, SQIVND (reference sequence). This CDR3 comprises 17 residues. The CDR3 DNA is TGTGCCAGTAGTATTAGACAGGGGGACCGTAGCAATCAGCCCCAGCATTTT. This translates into CASSIRQGDRSNQPQHF.

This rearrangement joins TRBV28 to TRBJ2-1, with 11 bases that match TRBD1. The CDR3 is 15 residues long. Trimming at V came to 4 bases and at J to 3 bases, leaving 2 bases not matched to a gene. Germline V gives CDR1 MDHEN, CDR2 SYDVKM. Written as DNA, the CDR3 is TGTGCCAGCAGTTGGGGACAGGGGGACTACAATGAGCAGTTCTTC. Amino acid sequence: CASSWGQGDYNEQFF.

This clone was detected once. This CDR3 is CASSQRTGSEKLFF. CDR3 sequence (DNA): TGTGCCAGCAGCCAACGGACAGGGAGTGAAAAACTGTTTTTT. This chain uses TRBV14 with TRBJ1-4; 8 nucleotides agree with TRBD1. The V and J ends lost 2 bases and 7 bases, in that order; junction bases with no gene match: 3. Germline-derived CDR1 and CDR2 are SGHDN and FVKESK. The CDR3 is 14 amino acids.

The CDR3 DNA is TGTGCCAGCAGCCCTTACCGGGGGGATAACTATGGCTACACCTTC. This encodes CASSPYRGDNYGYTF. This chain joins TRBV4-2 and TRBJ1-2; maybe TRBD1 (5 bases). Germline loops: CDR1 LGHNA, CDR2 YNFKEQ. The CDR3 runs 15 residues. V was cut by 4 bases and J by 1 base, with 13 bases left in between.

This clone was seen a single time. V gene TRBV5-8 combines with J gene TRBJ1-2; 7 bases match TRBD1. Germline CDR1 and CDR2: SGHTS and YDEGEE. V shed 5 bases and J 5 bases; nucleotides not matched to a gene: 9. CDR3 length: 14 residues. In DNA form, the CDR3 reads TGTGCCAGCAGTTACCGGGACAGATCTTATGGCTACACCTTC. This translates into CASSYRDRSYGYTF.

The CDR3 DNA reads TGTGCCAGCAGCTTTCTAGCGGGGTCCATCTCTGGGGCCAACGTCCTGACTTTC. Residues: CASSFLAGSISGANVLTF. This rearrangement joins TRBV7-8 to TRBJ2-6; the match to TRBD2 covers 9 bases. The length of the CDR3 is 18 residues. CDR1 is SGHVS, CDR2 FQNEAQ, per germline. V shed 3 bases, J shed 0 bases, and the junction held 6 bases outside the gene matches.

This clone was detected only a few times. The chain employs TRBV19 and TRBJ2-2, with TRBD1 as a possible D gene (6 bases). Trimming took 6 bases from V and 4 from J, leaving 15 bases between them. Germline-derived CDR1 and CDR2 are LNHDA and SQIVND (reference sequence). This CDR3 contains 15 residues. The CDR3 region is CASREYRVGTGELFF. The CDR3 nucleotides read TGTGCCAGTAGAGAATACAGGGTCGGCACCGGGGAGCTGTTTTTT.

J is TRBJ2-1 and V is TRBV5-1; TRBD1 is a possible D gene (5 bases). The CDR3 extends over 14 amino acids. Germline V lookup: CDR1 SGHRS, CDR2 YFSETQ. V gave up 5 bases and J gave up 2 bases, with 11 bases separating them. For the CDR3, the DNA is TGCGCCAGCAGAGGGGCCGGCGCCTACAATGAGCAGTTCTTC. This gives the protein CASRGAGAYNEQFF.

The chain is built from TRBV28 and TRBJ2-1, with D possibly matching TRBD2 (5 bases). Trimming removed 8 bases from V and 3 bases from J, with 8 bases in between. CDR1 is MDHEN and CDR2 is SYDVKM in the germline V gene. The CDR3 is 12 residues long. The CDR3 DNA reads TGTGCCAGCGGCGGGTTCTACAATGAGCAGTTCTTC. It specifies CASGGFYNEQFF.

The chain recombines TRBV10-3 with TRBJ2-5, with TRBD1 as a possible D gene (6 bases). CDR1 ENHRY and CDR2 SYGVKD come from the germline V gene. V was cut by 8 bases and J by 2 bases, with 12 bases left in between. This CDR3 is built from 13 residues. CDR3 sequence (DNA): TGTGCCATCTCCAGGGGTTCGCAAGAGACCCAGTACTTC. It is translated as CAISRGSQETQYF.

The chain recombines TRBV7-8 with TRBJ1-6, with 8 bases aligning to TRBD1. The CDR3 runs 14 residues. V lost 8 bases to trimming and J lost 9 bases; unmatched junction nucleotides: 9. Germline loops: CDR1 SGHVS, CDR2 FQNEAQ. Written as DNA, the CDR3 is TGTGCCAGCCGGGGGGACGACAGGGGTTCACCCCTCCACTTT. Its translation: CASRGDDRGSPLHF. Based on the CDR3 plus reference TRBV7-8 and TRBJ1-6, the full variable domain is GAGVSQSPRYKVAKRGQDVALRCDPISGHVSLFWYQQALGQGPEFLTYFQNEAQLDKSGLPSDRFFAERPEGSVSTLKIQRTQQEDSAVYLCASRGDDRGSPLHFGNGTRLTVT.

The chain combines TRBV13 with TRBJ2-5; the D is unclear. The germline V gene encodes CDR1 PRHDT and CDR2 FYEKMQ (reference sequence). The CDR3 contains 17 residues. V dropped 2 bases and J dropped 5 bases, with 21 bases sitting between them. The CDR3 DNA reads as TGTGCCAGCAGCTTATTTGTCCCCCAACAAGCGAAGGAGACCCAGTACTTC. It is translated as CASSLFVPQQAKETQYF. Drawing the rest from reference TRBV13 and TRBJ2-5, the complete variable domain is AAGVIQSPRHLIKEKRETATLKCYPIPRHDTVYWYQQGPGQDPQFLISFYEKMQSDKGSIPDRFSAQQFSDYHSELNMSSLELGDSALYFCASSLFVPQQAKETQYFGPGTRLLVL.

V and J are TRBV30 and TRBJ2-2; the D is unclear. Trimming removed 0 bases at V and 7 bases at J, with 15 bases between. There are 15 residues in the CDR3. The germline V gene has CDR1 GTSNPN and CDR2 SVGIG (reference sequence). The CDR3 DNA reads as TGTGCCTGGAGTGTACCTGTCAGGATGGTCGGGGAGCTGTTTTTT. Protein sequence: CAWSVPVRMVGELFF.

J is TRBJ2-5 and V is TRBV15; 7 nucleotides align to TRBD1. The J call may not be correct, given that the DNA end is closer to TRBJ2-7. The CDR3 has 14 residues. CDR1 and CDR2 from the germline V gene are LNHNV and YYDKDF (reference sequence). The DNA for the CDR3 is TGTGCCACCAGCAGAGGGGACAGCTTGTACGAGCAGTACTTC. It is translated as CATSRGDSLYEQYF.

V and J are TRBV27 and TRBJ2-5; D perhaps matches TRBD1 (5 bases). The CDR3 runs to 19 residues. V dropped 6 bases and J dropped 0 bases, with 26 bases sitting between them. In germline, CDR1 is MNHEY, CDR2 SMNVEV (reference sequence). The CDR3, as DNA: TGTGCCAGCAGCATTAAAGAACGAAGCGCAGGGCTCGACCAAGAGACCCAGTACTTC. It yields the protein CASSIKERSAGLDQETQYF.

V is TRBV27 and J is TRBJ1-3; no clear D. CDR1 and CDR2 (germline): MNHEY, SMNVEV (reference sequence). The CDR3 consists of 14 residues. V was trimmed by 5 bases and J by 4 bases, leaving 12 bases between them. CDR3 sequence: CASSPGIRGNTIYF. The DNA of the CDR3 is TGTGCCAGCAGTCCCGGGATACGGGGAAACACCATATATTTT.

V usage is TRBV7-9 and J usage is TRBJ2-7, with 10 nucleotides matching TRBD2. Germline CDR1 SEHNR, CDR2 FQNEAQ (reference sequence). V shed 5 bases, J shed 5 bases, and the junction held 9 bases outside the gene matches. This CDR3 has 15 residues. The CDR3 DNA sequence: TGTGCCAGCAGCGAACGGACTAGCGGCCCCAACGAGCAGTACTTC. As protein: CASSERTSGPNEQYF. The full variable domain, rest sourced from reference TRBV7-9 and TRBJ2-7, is DTGVSQNPRHKITKRGQNVTFRCDPISEHNRLYWYRQTLGQGPEFLTYFQNEAQLEKSRLLSDRFSAERPKGSFSTLEIQRTEQGDSAMYLCASSERTSGPNEQYFGPGTRLTVT.

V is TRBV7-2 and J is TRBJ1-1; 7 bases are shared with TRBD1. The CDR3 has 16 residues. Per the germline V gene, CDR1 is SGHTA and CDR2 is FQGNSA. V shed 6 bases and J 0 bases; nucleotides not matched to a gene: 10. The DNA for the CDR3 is TGTGCCAGCAGGGCTTTGGCAGGGGGTTTGAACACTGAAGCTTTCTTT. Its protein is CASRALAGGLNTEAFF.

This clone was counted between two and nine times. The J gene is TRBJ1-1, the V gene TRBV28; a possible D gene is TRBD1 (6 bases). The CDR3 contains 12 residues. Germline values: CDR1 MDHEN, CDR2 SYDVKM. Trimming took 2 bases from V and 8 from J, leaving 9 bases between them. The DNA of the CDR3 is TGTGCCAGCAGTTTAATTGACAGGGAAGCTTTCTTT. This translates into CASSLIDREAFF. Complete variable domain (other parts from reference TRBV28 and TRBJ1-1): DVKVTQSSRYLVKRTGEKVFLECVQDMDHENMFWYRQDPGLGLRLIYFSYDVKMKEKGDIPEGYSVSREKKERFSLILESASTNQTSMYLCASSLIDREAFFGQGTRLTVV.

CDR3 sequence: CASSLGQGSYNEQFF. CDR3 nucleotide sequence: TGTGCCAGCAGCTTGGGGCAGGGCTCCTACAATGAGCAGTTCTTC. This chain links TRBV11-2 with TRBJ2-1; D may be TRBD1 (5 bases). CDR1 and CDR2 (germline): SGHAT, FQNNGV. The CDR3 spans 15 residues. Deletions cut 3 bases from V and 0 bases from J, with 9 bases between.

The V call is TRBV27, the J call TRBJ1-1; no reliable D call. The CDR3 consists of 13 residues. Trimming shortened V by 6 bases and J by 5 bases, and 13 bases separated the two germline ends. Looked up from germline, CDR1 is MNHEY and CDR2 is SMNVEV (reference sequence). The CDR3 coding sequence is TGTGCCAGCAGAAAGGGAGCAAGAACTGAAGCTTTCTTT. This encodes CASRKGARTEAFF.

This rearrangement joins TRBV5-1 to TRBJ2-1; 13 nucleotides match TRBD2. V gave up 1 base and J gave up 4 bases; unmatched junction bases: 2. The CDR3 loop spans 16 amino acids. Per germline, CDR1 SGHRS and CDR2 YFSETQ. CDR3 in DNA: TGCGCCAGCAGCTTGTCGGGACTAGCGGGGTACAATGAGCAGTTCTTC. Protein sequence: CASSLSGLAGYNEQFF.

The CDR3 nucleotides read TGTGCCAGCAGCTCGACAGACAGGGTCTATGGCTACACCTTC. Amino acids: CASSSTDRVYGYTF. This chain uses TRBV7-3 with TRBJ1-2; 7 bases map to TRBD1. This CDR3 is 14 amino acids long. V shed 4 bases and J 4 bases; nucleotides not matched to a gene: 6. Germline V gene data show CDR1 as SGHTA and CDR2 as FQGTGA.

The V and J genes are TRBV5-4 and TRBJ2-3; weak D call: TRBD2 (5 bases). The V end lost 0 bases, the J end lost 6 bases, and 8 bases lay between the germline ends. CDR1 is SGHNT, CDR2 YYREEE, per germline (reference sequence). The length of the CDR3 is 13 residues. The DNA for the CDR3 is TGTGCCAGCAGCTTGGCCGGGGAGGATACGCAGTATTTT. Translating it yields CASSLAGEDTQYF.

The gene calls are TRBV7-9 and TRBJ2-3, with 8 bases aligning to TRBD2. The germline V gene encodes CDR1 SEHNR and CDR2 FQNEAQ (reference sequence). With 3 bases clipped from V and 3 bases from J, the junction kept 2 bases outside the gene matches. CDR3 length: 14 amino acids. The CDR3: CASSFSGATDTQYF. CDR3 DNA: TGTGCCAGCAGCTTTAGCGGGGCGACAGATACGCAGTATTTT.

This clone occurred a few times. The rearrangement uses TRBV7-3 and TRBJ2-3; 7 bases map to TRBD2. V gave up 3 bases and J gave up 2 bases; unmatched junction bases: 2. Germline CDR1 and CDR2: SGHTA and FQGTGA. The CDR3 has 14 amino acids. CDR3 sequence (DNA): TGTGCCAGCAGCTTTCGGGGGGACACAGATACGCAGTATTTT. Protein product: CASSFRGDTDTQYF.

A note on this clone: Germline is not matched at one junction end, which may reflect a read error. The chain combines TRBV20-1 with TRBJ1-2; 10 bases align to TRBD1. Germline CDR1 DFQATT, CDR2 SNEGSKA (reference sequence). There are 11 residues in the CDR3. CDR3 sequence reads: CSARTGTGEPF. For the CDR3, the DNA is TGCAGTGCTAGAACCGGGACAGGGGAACCCTTC.

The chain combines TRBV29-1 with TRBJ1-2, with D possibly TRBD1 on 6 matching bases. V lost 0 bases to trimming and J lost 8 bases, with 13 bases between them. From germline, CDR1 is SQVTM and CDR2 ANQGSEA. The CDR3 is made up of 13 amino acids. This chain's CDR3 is CSVEEAGVGGYTF. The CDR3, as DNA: TGCAGCGTTGAAGAGGCAGGGGTGGGAGGCTACACCTTC.